This passage covers 22 T cell receptor beta chains from one sample sequenced in a study of tumor-infiltrating lymphocytes in glioblastoma multiforme. Multiple V-beta primers and a C-beta primer amplified TCRB from RNA. TCRdb recomputed calls from the multiplex PCR reads with MiXCR, one row per CDR3 protein. The data contain about 32,000 distinct CDR3 sequences, roughly three fifths of them seen just once; the ten biggest clones take up approximately 35%. Input material: brain tumor tissue. The source of these receptors is a male donor with glioblastoma.

This clonotype was seen a single time. Since no conserved phenylalanine or tryptophan closes the CDR3, a read error is the likely cause. The CDR3 DNA follows: TGTGCCAACAGTAGGGGACACCGACAAGAGACCCAGTACCTC. This encodes CANSRGHRQETQYL. This chain connects TRBV6-5 to TRBJ2-5, with D tentatively TRBD1 (6 bases). This CDR3 spans 14 amino acids. Per the germline V gene, CDR1 is MNHEY and CDR2 is SVGAGI.

This clonotype appeared many times. In DNA form, the CDR3 reads TGCGCCACCCAGGAGGGAATCGGGTTTGCGGACACTGAAGCTTTCTTT. Translating it yields CATQEGIGFADTEAFF. V is TRBV5-1 and J is TRBJ1-1; no definite D call. CDR1 SGHRS and CDR2 YFSETQ come from the germline V gene. CDR3 length: 16 amino acids. Trimming shortened V by 9 bases and J by 3 bases, and 24 bases separated the two germline ends.

This clonotype was detected only a few times. This chain links TRBV7-9 with TRBJ1-2; no reliable D call. V was shortened by 4 bases and J by 10 bases, with 13 bases between the two germline ends. The CDR3 loop spans 12 amino acids. Germline V gene lookup returns CDR1 SEHNR and CDR2 FQNEAQ (reference sequence). The CDR3 coding sequence is TGTGCCAGCAGCTCAGACCGGGCTCACTACACCTTC. The encoded protein is CASSSDRAHYTF.

The chain employs TRBV20-1 and TRBJ1-4, with no clear D. V was trimmed by 3 bases and J by 4 bases, leaving 12 bases between them. The CDR3 is 14 residues long. Germline CDR1 DFQATT, CDR2 SNEGSKA (reference sequence). CDR3 nucleotides: TGCAGTGCTAGGACGGGATGCGGTAATGAAAAACTGTTTTTT. Translation gives CSARTGCGNEKLFF.

This clonotype has just a few counts. This may be a read error, as it is one base from a much larger clone. The chain links TRBV5-6 to TRBJ1-2, with 7 bases that match TRBD1. CDR3 length equals 14 residues. The junction had 6 bases not matched to a gene; V was cut back by 4 bases and J by 3 bases. From germline, CDR1 is SGHDT and CDR2 YYEEEE. CDR3: CASSLWGTDYGYTF. DNA of the CDR3: TGTGCCAGCAGCCTTTGGGGGACAGACTATGGCTACACCTTC.

Comment on this clonotype: Given the absence of the conserved phenylalanine or tryptophan at the CDR3 end, a read error is likely. No DNA is shown, since the ends of the CDR3 on it are uncertain; the CDR3 is the one TCRdb lists. V usage is TRBV14 and J usage is TRBJ2-1; TRBD1, the table's D call, was not compared with the DNA. Per the germline V gene, CDR1 is SGHDN and CDR2 is FVKESK. The CDR3 sequence runs 16 residues, both termini included. CDR3 loop: CACSQPGDGSYNEQLL.

This clonotype was counted a few times. The V and J genes are TRBV28 and TRBJ1-2; D gene ambiguous. Trimming shortened V by 3 bases and J by 4 bases, and 9 bases separated the two germline ends. The V gene's germline CDR1 is MDHEN and CDR2 SYDVKM. The CDR3 is 13 amino acids. As DNA, the CDR3 is TGTGCCAGCAGTTTCGCCCGGGGCTATGGCTACACCTTC. This gives the protein CASSFARGYGYTF.

This clonotype was detected only once. The genes are TRBV12-3 or TRBV12-4 and TRBJ1-5; D perhaps matches TRBD1 (5 bases). With 6 bases removed from V and 5 bases from J, the gap between germline ends came to 14 bases. CDR3 length equals 14 residues. CDR3 bases: TGTGCCAGCAGCCTCCTGGGGGTTGATCAGCCCCAGCATTTT. Residues: CASSLLGVDQPQHF.

In DNA form, the CDR3 reads TGTGCCAGCATTCCTCGGCCGGGACAAATCGGCTACAATGAGCAGTTCTTC. Protein sequence: CASIPRPGQIGYNEQFF. The genes are TRBV12-3 or TRBV12-4 and TRBJ2-1; a weak D match, TRBD1 (6 bases). This CDR3 comprises 17 residues. Trimming pared 7 bases from V and 3 bases from J, leaving 22 bases between.

This clonotype has a handful of counts. The V call is TRBV7-3, the J call TRBJ2-3; D remains ambiguous. The germline V gene has CDR1 SGHTA and CDR2 FQGTGA. This CDR3 has 13 amino acids. Trimming removed 3 bases at V and 2 bases at J, with 6 bases between. The CDR3 DNA reads as TGTGCCAGCAGCTTTGATCTCACAGATACGCAGTATTTT. Translated: CASSFDLTDTQYF.

To note about this clonotype: Since no conserved phenylalanine or tryptophan closes the CDR3, a read error is the likely cause. V is TRBV11-3 and J is TRBJ2-1, with 9 bases matching TRBD2. Germline assignment: CDR1 SGHNT and CDR2 YENEEA. V gave up 5 bases and J gave up 2 bases; unmatched junction bases: 19. The CDR3 is 20 residues long. As DNA, the CDR3 is TGTGCCAGCAGCGGAGGATCTAGCGGGGTAAGTTCAGGACCCTACAATGAGCAGTTCTTA. This translates into CASSGGSSGVSSGPYNEQFL.

A remark on this clonotype: The conserved final phenylalanine or tryptophan is absent from the CDR3, which likely points to a read error. V and J are TRBV11-3 and TRBJ2-3; no reliable D call. Germline-derived CDR1 and CDR2 are SGHNT and YENEEA. The CDR3 is 13 amino acids. The CDR3 here is CAGRLDEGGAQYL. CDR3 in DNA: TGTGCCGGCAGATTGGACGAAGGTGGAGCGCAGTATCTT.

This chain connects TRBV30 to TRBJ2-3, with 11 bases matching TRBD2. This CDR3 spans 15 amino acids. The germline V gene has CDR1 GTSNPN and CDR2 SVGIG (reference sequence). With V trimmed by 5 bases and J by 2 bases, 6 bases remained unmatched. CDR3 sequence: CAWGRLAGLTDTQYF. The CDR3 DNA sequence: TGTGCCTGGGGACGACTAGCGGGACTCACAGATACGCAGTATTTT.

The genes are TRBV4-2 and TRBJ2-1; possible D gene TRBD2, 5 bases. Germline V lookup: CDR1 LGHNA, CDR2 YNFKEQ. The CDR3 loop spans 15 amino acids. V was shortened by 0 bases and J by 6 bases, with 12 bases between the two germline ends. In nucleotides, the CDR3 is TGTGCCAGCAGCCAAGACATAGCTGGAGGCAATGAGCAGTTCTTC. Amino acids: CASSQDIAGGNEQFF.

This clonotype was detected a few times. This chain joins TRBV29-1 and TRBJ1-2; a weak D match, TRBD1 (5 bases). This CDR3 is 13 amino acids long. V lost 6 bases to trimming and J lost 4 bases, with 15 bases between them. The germline gives CDR1 SQVTM, CDR2 ANQGSEA. The CDR3 reads CSVATVTLYGYTF. The CDR3 DNA follows: TGCAGCGTCGCGACAGTTACCCTCTATGGCTACACCTTC.

The chain is built from TRBV11-2 and TRBJ2-7; D not certain. The ends were cut back, 4 bases at V and 2 bases at J, with 6 bases in the middle. Germline assignment: CDR1 SGHAT and CDR2 FQNNGV. There are 12 residues in the CDR3. CDR3 nucleotides: TGTGCCAGCAGCTCGTCAACCTACGAGCAGTACTTC. This translates into CASSSSTYEQYF. The full variable domain, rest sourced from reference TRBV11-2 and TRBJ2-7, is EAGVAQSPRYKIIEKRQSVAFWCNPISGHATLYWYQQILGQGPKLLIQFQNNGVVDDSQLPKDRFSAERLKGVDSTLKIQPAKLEDSAVYLCASSSSTYEQYFGPGTRLTVT.

V is TRBV5-1 and J is TRBJ1-1; D gene unclear. CDR1 is SGHRS and CDR2 is YFSETQ in the germline V gene. V lost 3 bases and J lost 12, with 12 bases in between. This CDR3 comprises 11 residues. The CDR3 DNA follows: TGCGCCAGCAGCTCCCTATTGGGCCCTTTCTTT. The encoded protein is CASSSLLGPFF.

This clonotype was picked up many times. The rearrangement joins TRBV30 to TRBJ2-2, with D possibly TRBD2 on 5 matching bases. V lost 2 bases and J lost 4, with 11 bases in between. CDR1 and CDR2 from the germline V gene are GTSNPN and SVGIG (reference sequence). This CDR3 is built from 14 residues. CDR3 loop: CAWSTLGGTGELFF. CDR3 bases: TGTGCCTGGAGTACACTAGGTGGCACCGGGGAGCTGTTTTTT.

Points on this clonotype: The CDR3 end shows no conserved phenylalanine or tryptophan, and so a read error is likely. The chain joins TRBV10-3 to TRBJ1-1; D is ambiguous. V lost 8 bases and J lost 0, with 13 bases in between. CDR1 is ENHRY and CDR2 is SYGVKD in the germline V gene. The CDR3 totals 14 residues. The DNA for the CDR3 is TGTGCCATCGGCATGCCCGGTCTGAACACTGAAGCTTTCGTT. Its protein is CAIGMPGLNTEAFV.

Comment on this clonotype: A clone one base away is much larger, so this may be a read error. Since no conserved phenylalanine or tryptophan closes the CDR3, a read error is the likely cause. The chain carries TRBV30 and TRBJ1-5; D unresolved. V lost 3 bases and J 4 bases, leaving 10 bases between the germline ends. The CDR3 runs to 13 residues. Germline V CDR1 and CDR2: GTSNPN, SVGIG (reference sequence). CDR3 nucleotides: TGTGCCTGGAGCGCGGGGTCAAATCAGCCCCAGCATTCT. It translates to CAWSAGSNQPQHS.

Regarding this clonotype: One end of the junction varies from germline; a read error may be responsible. The chain combines TRBV29-1 with TRBJ2-7, with D unresolved. Per germline, CDR1 SQVTM and CDR2 ANQGSEA. The CDR3 is 12 amino acids. This CDR3 reads CSVISTLYEQYF. The CDR3 coding sequence is TGCAGCGTTATCTCCACCCTTTACGAACAGTACTTC.

A word on this clonotype: This may come from a read error, since a much larger clone is one base off. The chain links TRBV30 to TRBJ1-3; D is undetermined. The CDR3 is 14 amino acids. Germline V lookup: CDR1 GTSNPN, CDR2 SVGIG (reference sequence). For the CDR3, the DNA is TGTGCCTGGAGCGAAGGTAACTCTGGAAACGCCATATATTTT. It yields the protein CAWSEGNSGNAIYF.